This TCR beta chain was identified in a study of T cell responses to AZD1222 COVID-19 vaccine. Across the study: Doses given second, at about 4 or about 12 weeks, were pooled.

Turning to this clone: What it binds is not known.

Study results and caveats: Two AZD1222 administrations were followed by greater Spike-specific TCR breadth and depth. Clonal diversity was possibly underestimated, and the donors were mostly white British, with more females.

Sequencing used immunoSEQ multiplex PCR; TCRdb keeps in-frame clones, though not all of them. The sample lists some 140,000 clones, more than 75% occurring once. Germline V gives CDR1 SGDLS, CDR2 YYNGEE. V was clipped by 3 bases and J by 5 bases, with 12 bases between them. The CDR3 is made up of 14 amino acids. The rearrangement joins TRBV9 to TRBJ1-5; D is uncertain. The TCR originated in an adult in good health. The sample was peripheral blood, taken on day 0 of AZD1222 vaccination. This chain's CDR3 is CASSGGKADQPQHF. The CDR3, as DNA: TGTGCCAGCAGCGGAGGGAAAGCCGATCAGCCCCAGCATTTT. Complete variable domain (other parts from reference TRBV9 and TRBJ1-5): DSGVTQTPKHLITATGQRVTLRCSPRSGDLSVYWYQQSLDQGLQFLIQYYNGEERAKGNILERFSAQQFPDLHSELNLSSLELGDSALYFCASSGGKADQPQHFGDGTRLSIL.